This entry features one T cell receptor (beta chain) sequence. The antigen is not known. This CDR3 region has 15 residues. Germline V lookup: CDR1 SNHLY, CDR2 FYNNEI. V lost 5 bases and J lost 5; bases outside the gene matches: 9. This record comes from a study of long-term antiretroviral therapy in people with HIV. General study findings and limits: Clonal expansions arising prior to ART prevailed in the repertoire at every time point. From about 2003 to 2018, blood was obtained, possibly while participants received older ART regimens.

At survey level, the immunoSEQ assay was run in its v3.0 version. TCRdb keeps only in-frame clones here, not all; method: immunoSEQ multiplex PCR. The sample carries about 25,000 clones, about 86% recorded once. Each participant with HIV received care in the United States. Every specimen provided about 0.9-11 million cryopreserved PBMC before DNA extraction took place. V is TRBV2 and J is TRBJ2-1, with TRBD1 matching 7 bases. Sequencing was performed on unsorted PBMCs, taken 3 years after starting antiretroviral therapy. This sequence originates from a man between 18 and 29 years old with HIV. The CDR3 loop reads CASSPSGTADNEQFF. The CDR3, as DNA: TGTGCCAGCAGTCCTTCTGGGACAGCCGACAATGAGCAGTTCTTC.